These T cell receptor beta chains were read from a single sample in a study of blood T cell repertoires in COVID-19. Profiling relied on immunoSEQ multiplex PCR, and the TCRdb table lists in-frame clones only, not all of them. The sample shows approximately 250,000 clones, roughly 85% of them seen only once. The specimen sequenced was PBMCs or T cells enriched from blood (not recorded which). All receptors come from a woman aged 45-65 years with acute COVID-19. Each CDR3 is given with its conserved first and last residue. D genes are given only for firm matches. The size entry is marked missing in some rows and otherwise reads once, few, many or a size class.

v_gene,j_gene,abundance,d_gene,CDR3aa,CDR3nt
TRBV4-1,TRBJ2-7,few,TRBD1,CASSLGNRGSYEQYF,TGCGCCAGCAGCCTTGGGAACAGGGGCTCCTACGAGCAGTACTTC
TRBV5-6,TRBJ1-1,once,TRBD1,CASSRTGLTEAFF,TGTGCCAGCAGCAGGACAGGGTTGACTGAAGCTTTCTTT
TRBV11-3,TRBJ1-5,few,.,CASSLARQTDQPQHF,TGTGCCAGCAGCTTAGCGCGACAGACCGATCAGCCCCAGCATTTT
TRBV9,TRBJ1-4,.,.,CASSVGGGGTEKLFF,TGTGCCAGCAGCGTAGGGGGAGGTGGGACGGAAAAACTGTTTTTT
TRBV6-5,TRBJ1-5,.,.,CASRIAGFSNQPQHF,TGTGCCAGCAGGATAGCAGGGTTTAGCAATCAGCCCCAGCATTTT
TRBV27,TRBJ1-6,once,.,CASSASYNSPLHF,TGTGCCAGCAGTGCGTCCTATAATTCACCCCTCCACTTT
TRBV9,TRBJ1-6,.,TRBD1,CASTKGQINSPLHF,TGTGCCAGCACCAAGGGACAGATTAATTCACCCCTCCACTTT
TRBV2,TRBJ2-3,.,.,CASSERGIGTDTQYF,TGTGCCAGCAGTGAAAGAGGGATTGGCACAGATACGCAGTATTTT
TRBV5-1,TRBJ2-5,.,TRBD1,CASSLGQGIIETQYF,TGCGCCAGCAGCTTGGGACAGGGGATTATTGAGACCCAGTACTTC
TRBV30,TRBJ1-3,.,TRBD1,CAWRGRGGPGNTIYF,TGTGCCTGGAGGGGAAGAGGGGGCCCTGGAAACACCATATATTTT
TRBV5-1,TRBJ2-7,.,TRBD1,CASAGTAFSYEQYF,TGCGCCAGCGCCGGGACAGCCTTCTCCTACGAGCAGTACTTC
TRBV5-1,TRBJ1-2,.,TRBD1,CASSLGQGGYGYTF,TGCGCCAGCAGCTTGGGACAGGGCGGCTATGGCTACACCTTC
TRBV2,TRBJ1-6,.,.,CASSEVRVNSPLHF,TGTGCCAGCAGTGAAGTCAGGGTTAATTCACCCCTCCACTTT
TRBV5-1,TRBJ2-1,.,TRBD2,CASSLSSGVNEQFF,TGCGCCAGCAGCTTGAGTAGCGGGGTCAATGAGCAGTTCTTC
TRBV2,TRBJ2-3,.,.,CASKTRLSTDTQYF,TGTGCCAGCAAAACCCGACTTAGCACAGATACGCAGTATTTT
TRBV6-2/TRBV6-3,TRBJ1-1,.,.,CASSYVARGTEAFF,TGTGCCAGCAGTTACGTGGCGCGGGGGACTGAAGCTTTCTTT
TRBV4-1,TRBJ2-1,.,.,CASSQDGHEQFF,TGCGCCAGCAGCCAAGATGGCCATGAGCAGTTCTTC
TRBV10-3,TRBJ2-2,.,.,CAISSTLDTGELFF,TGTGCCATCAGCTCTACTCTGGACACCGGGGAGCTGTTTTTT
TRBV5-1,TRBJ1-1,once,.,CASSVQYGGNTEAFF,TGCGCCAGCAGCGTACAATACGGGGGGAACACTGAAGCTTTCTTT
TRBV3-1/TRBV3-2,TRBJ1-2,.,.,CASSQPWGGDYGYTF,TGTGCCAGCAGCCAGCCCTGGGGGGGGGACTATGGCTACACCTTC
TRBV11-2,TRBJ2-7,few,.,CASSSVGGGYEQYF,TGTGCCAGCAGCTCAGTCGGCGGAGGCTACGAGCAGTACTTC
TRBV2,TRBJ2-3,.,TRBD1,CASSGPPTGGRTDTQYF,TGTGCCAGCAGCGGCCCTCCGACAGGGGGCCGCACAGATACGCAGTATTTT
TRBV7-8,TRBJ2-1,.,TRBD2,CASIQLAGGLSSYNEQFF,TGTGCCAGCATCCAACTAGCGGGGGGGCTCAGCTCCTACAATGAGCAGTTCTTC
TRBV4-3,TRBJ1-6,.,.,CASSQDLRESPLHF,TGCGCCAGCAGCCAAGATCTCAGGGAATCACCCCTCCACTTT
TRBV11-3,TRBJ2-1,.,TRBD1,CASSDREYNEQFF,TGTGCCAGCAGTGACAGGGAATACAATGAGCAGTTCTTC
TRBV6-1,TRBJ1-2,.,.,CASSEAEEGYGYTF,TGTGCCAGCAGTGAAGCAGAAGAGGGCTATGGCTACACCTTC
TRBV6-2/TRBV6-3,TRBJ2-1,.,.,CASSYLGSDHEQFF,TGTGCCAGCAGTTACCTAGGCAGCGACCATGAGCAGTTCTTC
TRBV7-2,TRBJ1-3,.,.,CASSNAGSGKGNTIYF,TGTGCCAGCAGCAATGCGGGCAGCGGAAAGGGAAACACCATATATTTT
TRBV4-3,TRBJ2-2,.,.,CASSQELGTTGELFF,TGCGCCAGCAGCCAAGAGCTAGGAACCACCGGGGAGCTGTTTTTT
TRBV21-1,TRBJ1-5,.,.,CASSNRDRGKEQPQHF,TGTGCCAGCAGCAACCGGGACAGGGGGAAGGAGCAGCCCCAGCATTTT
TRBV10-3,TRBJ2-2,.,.,CANLNRVDTGELFF,TGTGCCAACCTGAACAGGGTCGACACCGGGGAGCTGTTTTTT
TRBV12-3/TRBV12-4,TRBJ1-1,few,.,CASSLAGGAEAFF,TGTGCCAGCAGTTTAGCGGGAGGCGCTGAAGCTTTCTTT
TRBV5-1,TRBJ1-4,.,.,CASSLTGLEEKLFF,TGCGCCAGCAGCTTGACAGGGCTTGAGGAAAAACTGTTTTTT
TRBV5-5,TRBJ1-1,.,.,CASSDLRGPTEAFF,TGTGCCAGCAGCGATCTCAGGGGACCCACTGAAGCTTTCTTT
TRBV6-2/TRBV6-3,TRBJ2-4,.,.,CASSFFPRDIQYF,TGTGCCAGCAGTTTTTTCCCGAGGGACATTCAGTACTTC
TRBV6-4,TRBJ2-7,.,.,CASSDRSPGDYEQYF,TGTGCCAGCAGTGACAGATCCCCGGGAGACTACGAGCAGTACTTC
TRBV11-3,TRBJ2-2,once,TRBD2,CASSLDLAGGNTGELFF,TGTGCCAGCAGCTTAGATCTTGCGGGGGGAAACACCGGGGAGCTGTTTTTT
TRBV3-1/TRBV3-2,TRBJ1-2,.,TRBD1,CASTSTGAGYTF,TGTGCCAGCACCTCGACAGGGGCTGGCTACACCTTC
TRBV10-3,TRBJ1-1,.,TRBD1,CAISERTGRTEAFF,TGTGCCATCAGTGAGAGGACAGGGAGGACTGAAGCTTTCTTT
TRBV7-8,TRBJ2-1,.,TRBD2,CASSPGLASDEQFF,TGTGCCAGCAGCCCGGGACTAGCTTCGGATGAGCAGTTCTTC
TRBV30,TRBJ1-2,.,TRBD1,CAWLGQGANYGYTF,TGTGCCTGGCTGGGACAGGGGGCTAACTATGGCTACACCTTC
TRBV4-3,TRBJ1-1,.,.,CASSQAPPAGNTEAFF,TGCGCCAGCAGCCAAGCCCCCCCAGCAGGAAACACTGAAGCTTTCTTT